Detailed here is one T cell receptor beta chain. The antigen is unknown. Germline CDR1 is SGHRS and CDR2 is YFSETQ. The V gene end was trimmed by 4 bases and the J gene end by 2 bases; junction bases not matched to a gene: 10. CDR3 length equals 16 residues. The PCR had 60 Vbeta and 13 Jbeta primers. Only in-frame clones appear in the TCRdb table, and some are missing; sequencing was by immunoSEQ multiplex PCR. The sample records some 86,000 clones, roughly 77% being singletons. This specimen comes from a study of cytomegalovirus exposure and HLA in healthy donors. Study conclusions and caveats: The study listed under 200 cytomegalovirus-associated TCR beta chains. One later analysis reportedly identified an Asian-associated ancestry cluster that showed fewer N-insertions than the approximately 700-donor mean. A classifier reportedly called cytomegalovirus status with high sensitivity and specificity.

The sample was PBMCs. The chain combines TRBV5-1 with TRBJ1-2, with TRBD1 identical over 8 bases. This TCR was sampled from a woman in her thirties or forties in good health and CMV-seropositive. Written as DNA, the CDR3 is TGCGCCAGCAGCACTAGCACCAGGGGGCGGAACTATGGCTACACCTTC. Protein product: CASSTSTRGRNYGYTF.